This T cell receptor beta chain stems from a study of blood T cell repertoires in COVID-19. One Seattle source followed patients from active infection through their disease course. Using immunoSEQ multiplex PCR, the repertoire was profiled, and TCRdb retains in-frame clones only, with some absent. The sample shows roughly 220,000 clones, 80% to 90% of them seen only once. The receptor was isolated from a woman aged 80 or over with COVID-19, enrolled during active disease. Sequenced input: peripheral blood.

The CDR3 spells CASTLTALNTEAFF. In DNA form, the CDR3 reads TGTGCCAGCACCTTGACAGCTCTGAACACTGAAGCTTTCTTT. V usage is TRBV7-9 and J usage is TRBJ1-1; possibly TRBD1 for D (5 bases). From germline, CDR1 is SEHNR and CDR2 FQNEAQ (reference sequence). V lost 7 bases and J lost 0, with 12 bases in between. CDR3 length: 14 amino acids.